This entry lists 10 T cell receptor beta chains sequenced from one sample in a study of blood T cell repertoires in COVID-19. Generated by immunoSEQ multiplex PCR, the TCRdb table keeps only in-frame clones and is missing some. Of nearly 400,000 clones in the sample, 89% were seen once. Sequencing was done on a sample of PBMCs or T cells enriched from blood (not recorded which). The receptors come from a woman aged 30 to 39 who had recovered from COVID-19.

The chain couples TRBV4-1 to TRBJ2-3; D is ambiguous. Germline V CDR1 and CDR2: MGHRA, YSYEKL. The CDR3 is made up of 13 amino acids. Between the trimmed V and J ends, which lost 4 bases and 4 bases, there was a span of 9 bases. DNA of the CDR3: TGCGCCAGCAGCCCCCCGCGCCCAGATACGCAGTATTTT. This encodes CASSPPRPDTQYF.

This sequence joins TRBV6-5 and TRBJ1-3; TRBD1 is a possible D gene (6 bases). The ends were cut back, 0 bases at V and 0 bases at J, with 9 bases in the middle. From germline, CDR1 is MNHEY and CDR2 SVGAGI. The CDR3 length is 16 residues. CDR3 residues: CASSYSTGHSGNTIYF. CDR3 sequence (DNA): TGTGCCAGCAGTTACTCCACAGGGCACTCTGGAAACACCATATATTTT.

The rearrangement joins TRBV27 to TRBJ1-6; D remains unclear. Germline V gene sequence: CDR1 MNHEY, CDR2 SMNVEV (reference sequence). V lost 0 bases to trimming and J lost 4 bases, with 10 bases between them. The CDR3 extends over 16 amino acids. CDR3 in amino acids: CASSLSRHRYNSPLHF. DNA of the CDR3: TGTGCCAGCAGTTTATCTCGCCACAGATATAATTCACCCCTCCACTTT.

The chain links TRBV11-3 to TRBJ2-3; a weak D match, TRBD1 (6 bases). This CDR3 spans 17 amino acids. Germline values: CDR1 SGHNT, CDR2 YENEEA. V lost 5 bases to trimming and J lost 4 bases, with 22 bases between them. CDR3 bases: TGTGCCAGCAGCCCCCGACAGGCCTCGTGGGGTTCAGATACGCAGTATTTT. Translating it yields CASSPRQASWGSDTQYF.

V and J are TRBV10-1 and TRBJ1-2; 7 bases match TRBD1. Looked up from germline, CDR1 is WNHNN and CDR2 is SYGVQD (reference sequence). The CDR3 is made up of 12 amino acids. V was pared by 9 bases and J by 6 bases, with 7 bases of the junction left unmatched. DNA for the CDR3: TGCGCCAGAGAGACAGGGAACCATGGCTACACCTTC. Amino acid sequence: CARETGNHGYTF.

The chain joins TRBV19 to TRBJ2-1, with 13 bases that match TRBD2. This CDR3 is built from 20 residues. The germline V gene has CDR1 LNHDA and CDR2 SQIVND (reference sequence). With V trimmed by 4 bases and J by 5 bases, 17 bases remained unmatched. In nucleotides, the CDR3 is TGTGCCAGTAGTAGCTGGGGACTAGCGGGAATCGGGGCTAGGGACAATGAGCAGTTCTTC. It yields the protein CASSSWGLAGIGARDNEQFF.

This clone was found a few times. The rearrangement uses TRBV4-2 and TRBJ2-6; D remains unclear. Germline V gives CDR1 LGHNA, CDR2 YNFKEQ. This CDR3 is 20 amino acids long. Trimming stripped 2 bases from V and 0 bases from J, with 20 bases between. The DNA of the CDR3 is TGTGCCAGCAGCCAAAAAGCCCTAGGCGTCGGTGCCTCTGGGGCCAACGTCCTGACTTTC. Protein sequence: CASSQKALGVGASGANVLTF.

This chain connects TRBV9 to TRBJ1-4; 9 nucleotides agree with TRBD1. The CDR3 runs to 16 residues. V gave up 0 bases and J gave up 7 bases; unmatched junction bases: 7. The germline V gene has CDR1 SGDLS and CDR2 YYNGEE. For the CDR3, the DNA is TGTGCCAGCAGCGTAGATCGGGGACAGGGATCTGAAAAACTGTTTTTT. Protein product: CASSVDRGQGSEKLFF.

This clone was seen just once. The chain carries TRBV2 and TRBJ1-1; a possible D gene is TRBD1 (5 bases). Germline lookup yields CDR1 SNHLY and CDR2 FYNNEI. This CDR3 is built from 13 residues. V lost 6 bases and J lost 3, with 11 bases in between. The CDR3 DNA is TGTGCCAGCAGGACCCCGGGGGACACTGAAGCTTTCTTT. Protein: CASRTPGDTEAFF.

V is TRBV18 and J is TRBJ2-1; a possible D gene is TRBD2 (5 bases). Looked up from germline, CDR1 is KGHSH and CDR2 is LQKENI. The CDR3 is 16 residues long. Trimming stripped 3 bases from V and 4 bases from J, with 16 bases between. The CDR3 loop reads CASSPIKSGLYNEQFF. The CDR3 nucleotides are TGTGCCAGCTCACCCATTAAGTCAGGACTTTACAATGAGCAGTTCTTC.